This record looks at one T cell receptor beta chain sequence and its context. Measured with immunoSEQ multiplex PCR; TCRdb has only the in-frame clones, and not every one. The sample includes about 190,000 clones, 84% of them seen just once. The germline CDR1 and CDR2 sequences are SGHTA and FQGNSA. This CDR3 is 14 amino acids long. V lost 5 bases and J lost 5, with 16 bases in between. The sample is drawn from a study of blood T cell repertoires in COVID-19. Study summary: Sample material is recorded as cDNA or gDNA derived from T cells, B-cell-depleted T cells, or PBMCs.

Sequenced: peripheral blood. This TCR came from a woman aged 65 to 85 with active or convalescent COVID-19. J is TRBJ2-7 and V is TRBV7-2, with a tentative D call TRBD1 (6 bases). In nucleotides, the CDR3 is TGTGCCAGCAGCCCGCCCGCCACAGGGAACGAGCAGTACTTC. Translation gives CASSPPATGNEQYF.